A selection of T cell receptor beta chains follows, all from one sample in a study of cytomegalovirus exposure and HLA in healthy donors. Assay used: immunoSEQ multiplex PCR; TCRdb lists only in-frame clones, some missing. Altogether roughly 130,000 clones are present, about four fifths being singletons, with the ten largest covering approximately 5%. Specimen: PBMCs. Every receptor here comes from a man aged 25 to 40 in good health and CMV-seronegative. CDR3s include the opening cysteine and the closing phenylalanine or tryptophan. Each record gives: clone size, V gene, J gene, D gene, CDR3 DNA, CDR3 protein. D genes are given only for firm matches. Size is stated for part of the rows, as once, few or many counts, or as a class when the clone is expanded.

>.|TRBV30|TRBJ2-1|TRBD2
TGTACCTGGACCTCGGGCGCGGCGGGGGCCTACAATGAGCAGTTCTTC
CTWTSGAAGAYNEQFF
>.|TRBV15|TRBJ1-4|TRBD1
TGTGCCACCAGCAAGCGCCCGACAGGGGGCCCGGAAAAACTGTTTTTT
CATSKRPTGGPEKLFF
>.|TRBV28|TRBJ2-7|.
TGTGCCAGCACCCTTTTGAAGGGGCAGGCCTACGAGCAGTACTTC
CASTLLKGQAYEQYF
>.|TRBV29-1|TRBJ1-3|.
TGCAGCGTTGAGAGGCAAAACTCTGGAAACACCATATATTTT
CSVERQNSGNTIYF
>.|TRBV6-6|TRBJ1-6|.
TGTGCCAGCAGCCTCGAAGAGATTTATTCACCCCTCCACTTT
CASSLEEIYSPLHF
>once|TRBV27|TRBJ2-7|TRBD2
TGTGCCAGCAGTTTAAGGGGCACGGGAGGGCTCTACGAGCAGTACTTC
CASSLRGTGGLYEQYF
>.|TRBV28|TRBJ1-5|.
TGTGCCAGCAGTTGGGTGTCAGGTACAAATCAGCCCCAGCATTTT
CASSWVSGTNQPQHF
>few|TRBV11-3|TRBJ1-1|.
TGTGCCAGCAGCTTCGAGGGACTAACTGAAGCTTTCTTT
CASSFEGLTEAFF
>.|TRBV18|TRBJ2-3|.
TGTGCCAGCTCACCGCGGGACGGACATATAGATACGCAGTATTTT
CASSPRDGHIDTQYF
>.|TRBV28|TRBJ1-2|TRBD1
TGTGCCAGCAGTGGACAGGGGGCAGGATATGGCTACACCTTC
CASSGQGAGYGYTF
>.|TRBV5-6|TRBJ2-7|.
TGTGCCAGCAGCTTGGCGGGGGTCCCCTACGAGCAGTACTTC
CASSLAGVPYEQYF
>.|TRBV28|TRBJ1-3|.
TGTGCCAGCAGTTCCCCTTTCCGAAACACCATATATTTT
CASSSPFRNTIYF
>once|TRBV5-1|TRBJ2-1|TRBD1
TGCGCCACCTCAACCGGACAGGCCTATTGGGATGAGCAGTTCTTC
CATSTGQAYWDEQFF
>.|TRBV9|TRBJ2-1|.
TGTGCCAGCAGCGTAGTTAGCGGACCCTACAATGAGCAGTTCTTC
CASSVVSGPYNEQFF
>.|TRBV5-1|TRBJ2-3|.
TGCGCCAGCACCATCACAGCCTCAGATACGCAGTATTTT
CASTITASDTQYF
>.|TRBV7-9|TRBJ1-4|.
TGTGCCAGCAGCCGGGGACAAAATGAAAAACTGTTTTTT
CASSRGQNEKLFF
>.|TRBV4-2|TRBJ2-2|TRBD1
TGTGCCAGCAGCCAAGTCGGTTACAGGGGCGATGACACCGGGGAGCTGTTTTTT
CASSQVGYRGDDTGELFF
>.|TRBV7-2|TRBJ1-2|.
TGTGCCAGCAGCCAACAGGGTAGAGCTAACTATGGCTACACCTTC
CASSQQGRANYGYTF
>.|TRBV28|TRBJ2-7|.
TGTGCCAGCAGATTATCAGGGGAGTCCTACGAGCAGTACTTC
CASRLSGESYEQYF
>.|TRBV5-1|TRBJ1-1|.
TGCGCCAGCAGCGGCGACAGGAACACTGAAGCTTTCTTT
CASSGDRNTEAFF
>.|TRBV2|TRBJ2-2|TRBD1
TGTGCCAGCCGCTTGGGACAGATGGCGAACACCGGGGAGCTGTTTTTT
CASRLGQMANTGELFF
>.|TRBV7-8|TRBJ2-7|.
TGTGCCAGCAGCGGTACGATGTCAGCGAGCTCCTACGAGCAGTACTTC
CASSGTMSASSYEQYF
>once|TRBV14|TRBJ2-3|.
TGTGCCAGCAGCCAAGGGGACATTAGCACAGATACGCAGTATTTT
CASSQGDISTDTQYF
>.|TRBV6-5|TRBJ2-7|.
TGTGCCAGCAGCCTCGGGGGTAGCGGATACGAGCAGTACTTC
CASSLGGSGYEQYF
>.|TRBV28|TRBJ1-2|.
TGTGCCAGCAGCGACAGGACCTATGGCTACACCTTC
CASSDRTYGYTF
>.|TRBV15|TRBJ2-1|TRBD1
TGTGCCACCAGCAGGGACAGGGGTGGATCTAATGAGCAGTTCTTC
CATSRDRGGSNEQFF
>few|TRBV7-9|TRBJ1-2|.
TGTGCCAGCAGCTTACTCTCGGGAGGCTACACCTTC
CASSLLSGGYTF
>.|TRBV4-3|TRBJ2-1|TRBD2
TGCGCCAGCAGCCAAGACGCCCAGCGGGGGGGCAGTGAGCAGTTCTTC
CASSQDAQRGGSEQFF
>few|TRBV18|TRBJ2-5|TRBD1
TGTGCCAGCTCACCCCGGACAGGAAGTAAAGAGACCCAGTACTTC
CASSPRTGSKETQYF
>.|TRBV20-1|TRBJ2-3|.
TGCAGTGCTAGAGCCGAGGGTACGCAGTATTTT
CSARAEGTQYF
>.|TRBV29-1|TRBJ2-5|.
TGCAGCGTCCAGGGGCGGTTAAACCAAGAGACCCAGTACTTC
CSVQGRLNQETQYF
>once|TRBV5-6|TRBJ1-1|TRBD1
TGTGCCAGCAGCTACCGGGACAGGGAAGCTTTCTTT
CASSYRDREAFF
>.|TRBV5-5|TRBJ2-1|TRBD2
TGTGCCAGCAGCTTGGGACTAGCGCTTGTCTACAATGAGCAGTTCTTC
CASSLGLALVYNEQFF
>few|TRBV15|TRBJ2-7|.
TGTGCCACCAGCAGAGGGGGGGATCGGGGCCTCAGGTTGCAGTACTTC
CATSRGGDRGLRLQYF
>.|TRBV7-6|TRBJ2-7|TRBD2
TGTGCCAGCAGCTTAGGTTCGTCTAGCGGAACCTACGAGCAGTACTTC
CASSLGSSSGTYEQYF
>.|TRBV10-1|TRBJ2-2|TRBD1
TGCGCCAGCAGTCTAACAGGGGTCGCCGGGGAGCTGTTTTTT
CASSLTGVAGELFF
>.|TRBV12-5|TRBJ1-5|TRBD1
TGTGCTAGTGGTTCGACAGGGGGCTTCAATCAGCCCCAGCATTTT
CASGSTGGFNQPQHF
>.|TRBV7-8|TRBJ2-3|TRBD2
TGTGCCAGCAGCTTTCCGGGACTAGCGGGAGCCCCCCCAGATACGCAGTATTTT
CASSFPGLAGAPPDTQYF
>.|TRBV2|TRBJ1-1|TRBD1
TGTGCCAGCAGTGAAAACCTCGGCAGGGGGTTCGCTGAAGCTTTCTTT
CASSENLGRGFAEAFF
>.|TRBV5-5|TRBJ2-7|.
TGTGCCAGCAGCCCGCCTCAGGCCTACGAGCAGTACTTC
CASSPPQAYEQYF
>.|TRBV27|TRBJ2-2|.
TGTGCCAGCAGTTCTTGGGGAGACACCGGGGAGCTGTTTTTT
CASSSWGDTGELFF
>few|TRBV4-3|TRBJ2-1|TRBD1
TGCGCCAGCAGCCAATACAGGGGGGATGAGCAGTTCTTC
CASSQYRGDEQFF
>.|TRBV5-1|TRBJ2-2|.
TGCGCCAGCAGCTTGGACCAGGGGGGATTCGGGGAGCTGTTTTTT
CASSLDQGGFGELFF
>.|TRBV4-3|TRBJ1-4|.
TGCGCCAGCAGCCAAGATTACGACAGTTACTATGAAAAACTGTTTTTT
CASSQDYDSYYEKLFF
>.|TRBV2|TRBJ1-1|.
TGTGCCAGCGCAGGGGAAGGGAGCACTGAAGCTTTCTTT
CASAGEGSTEAFF
>.|TRBV6-1|TRBJ2-7|.
TGTGCCAGCAGTGAAGGCCCAGGGGCCTACGAGCAGTACTTC
CASSEGPGAYEQYF
>.|TRBV5-4|TRBJ2-5|TRBD2
TGTGCCAGCAGCTTGGCTCGCGGTAGCGGGAGGGGCTCGGAGACCCAGTACTTC
CASSLARGSGRGSETQYF
>.|TRBV30|TRBJ2-7|TRBD2
TGTGCCTGGAGCACTAGCGGTGGATCCTACGAGCAGTACTTC
CAWSTSGGSYEQYF
>.|TRBV6-1|TRBJ1-1|.
TGTGCCAGCAGTGAATCGGGGGGGAACACTGAAGCTTTCTTT
CASSESGGNTEAFF
>.|TRBV2|TRBJ1-3|.
TGTGCCAGTACGGACAGTTCTGGAAACACCATATATTTT
CASTDSSGNTIYF